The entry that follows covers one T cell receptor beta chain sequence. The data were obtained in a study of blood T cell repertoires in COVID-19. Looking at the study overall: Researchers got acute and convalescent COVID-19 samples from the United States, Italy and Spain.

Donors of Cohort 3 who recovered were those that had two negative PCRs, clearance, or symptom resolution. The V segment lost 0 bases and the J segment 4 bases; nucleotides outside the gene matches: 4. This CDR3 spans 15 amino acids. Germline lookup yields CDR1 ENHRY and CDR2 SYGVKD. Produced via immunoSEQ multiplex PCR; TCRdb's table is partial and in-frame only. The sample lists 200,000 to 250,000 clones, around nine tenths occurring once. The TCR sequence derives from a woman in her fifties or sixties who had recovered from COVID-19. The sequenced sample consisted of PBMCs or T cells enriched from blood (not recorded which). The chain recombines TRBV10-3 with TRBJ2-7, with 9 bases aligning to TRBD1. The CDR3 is CAISESLGTGYEQYF. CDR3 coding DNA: TGTGCCATCAGTGAGTCTCTCGGGACAGGGTACGAGCAGTACTTC.